Reported below is one T cell receptor beta chain. Its antigen is unknown. The data were obtained in a study of cytomegalovirus exposure and HLA in healthy donors. Study-level findings and limits: A missense DCLRE1C variant was associated with V- and J-gene trimming of TCR beta chains in a later analysis, and an independent cohort replicated the association. With high specificity and sensitivity, the classifier reportedly diagnosed cytomegalovirus status. Among CMV-associated TCR beta chains, most appeared HLA-restricted in a later analysis.

Healthy bone marrow donors made up the cohort. The CDR3 has 13 amino acids. The germline gives CDR1 SGHTA, CDR2 FQGNSA. Trimming removed 5 bases at V and 3 bases at J, with 11 bases between. PCR was performed using 60 Vbeta and 13 Jbeta primers. Clones were sequenced by immunoSEQ multiplex PCR, and TCRdb holds only the in-frame ones, with some missing. This sample's table reports 95,000 to 150,000 clones. The gene calls are TRBV7-2 and TRBJ2-7; weak D call: TRBD2 (5 bases). Sequencing was carried out using PBMCs. This sequence originates from a man aged 18 to 30 in good health and CMV-seronegative. DNA for the CDR3: TGTGCCAGCAGCCCTCATCGGGGCTACGAGCAGTACTTC. Translated: CASSPHRGYEQYF.